The next 10 T cell receptor beta chains were all read from a single sample in a study of blood T cell repertoires in COVID-19 (dated by TCRdb to between 2020 and 2021). The library was made by the immunoSEQ multiplex PCR assay. This is the immuneACCESS table as TCRdb keeps it, with only in-frame sequences that have V and J called. A part of the clones is gone; compared with another copy, unresolved V genes explain less than half, and the rest is unexplained. This sample holds about 270,000 clones; about nine tenths were observed only once. Of the sample, around 16% is held by the ten largest clones. What was sequenced was PBMCs or T cells enriched from blood (not recorded which). The receptors stem from a man aged 18 to 29 who had recovered from COVID-19.

This chain links TRBV27 with TRBJ2-7; weak D call: TRBD2 (6 bases). Trimming took 2 bases from V and 2 from J, leaving 13 bases between them. The CDR3 covers 15 residues. The germline V gene encodes CDR1 MNHEY and CDR2 SMNVEV (reference sequence). The CDR3 protein is CASSLRGRIAYEQYF. Here the CDR3 DNA reads TGTGCCAGCAGTTTACGGGGGAGGATCGCCTACGAGCAGTACTTC.

This chain connects TRBV18 to TRBJ1-4, with 7 bases that match TRBD1. CDR3 length: 15 amino acids. Trimming took 5 bases from V and 5 from J; bases not matched to a gene: 8. Germline V CDR1 and CDR2: KGHSH, LQKENI. The DNA of the CDR3 is TGTGCCAGCTCAGCTAACGGACAGGCCAATGAAAAACTGTTTTTT. It encodes CASSANGQANEKLFF.

This clone appeared a single time. The V gene is TRBV2, the J gene TRBJ2-5; unclear D gene. Per the germline V gene, CDR1 is SNHLY and CDR2 is FYNNEI. V shed 6 bases and J shed 3 bases, with 11 bases lying between them. This CDR3 has 13 residues. CDR3 in amino acids: CASRVRLEETQYF. CDR3 sequence (DNA): TGTGCCAGCAGAGTCAGGCTGGAAGAGACCCAGTACTTC.

The chain uses TRBV15 and TRBJ1-1; no reliable D call. The CDR3 length is 15 residues. CDR1 LNHNV and CDR2 YYDKDF come from the germline V gene (reference sequence). The germline V and J ends were trimmed by 1 base and 6 bases, with 15 bases remaining between them. As DNA, the CDR3 is TGTGCCACCAGCAGAGCGGGTGCCGGGAGAGCTGAAGCTTTCTTT. The encoded protein is CATSRAGAGRAEAFF. Drawing the rest from reference TRBV15 and TRBJ1-1, the complete variable domain is DAMVIQNPRYQVTQFGKPVTLSCSQTLNHNVMYWYQQKSSQAPKLLFHYYDKDFNNEADTPDNFQSRRPNTSFCFLDIRSPGLGDTAMYLCATSRAGAGRAEAFFGQGTRLTVV.

In this sample, this clone turned up once. V gene TRBV5-5 combines with J gene TRBJ1-5; a weak D match, TRBD1 (6 bases). This CDR3 spans 18 amino acids. Trimming left V 3 bases short and J 7 bases short, with 26 bases between. Germline lookup yields CDR1 SGHKS and CDR2 YYEKEE (reference sequence). CDR3 sequence: CASSWDTGFNFIGQPQHF. CDR3 nucleotides: TGTGCCAGCAGCTGGGACACAGGGTTTAATTTCATTGGGCAGCCCCAGCATTTT.

The chain couples TRBV7-9 to TRBJ1-1; tentatively, D is TRBD1 (5 bases). Germline V gene sequence: CDR1 SEHNR, CDR2 FQNEAQ (reference sequence). Between the trimmed V and J ends, which lost 2 bases and 7 bases, there was a span of 11 bases. The length of the CDR3 is 13 residues. CDR3 sequence (DNA): TGTGCCAGCAGCTTAAGCCAGGGCGATGAAGCTTTCTTT. Its protein is CASSLSQGDEAFF.

The chain employs TRBV11-3 and TRBJ2-7; 7 bases are shared with TRBD1. This CDR3 is built from 13 residues. Unmatched junction bases numbered 4, after V lost 6 bases and J lost 2 bases. Germline CDR1 is SGHNT and CDR2 is YENEEA. CDR3 loop: CASRLTGTYEQYF. The CDR3 DNA is TGTGCCAGCAGATTGACAGGGACCTACGAGCAGTACTTC.

The chain couples TRBV5-1 to TRBJ2-2; 7 bases fit TRBD1. Trimming cost V 9 bases and J 5 bases; bases outside gene matches: 10. CDR1 SGHRS and CDR2 YFSETQ come from the germline V gene. CDR3 length equals 14 residues. CDR3 sequence (DNA): TGCGCCACCGCCCTGAGACAGGGAACCGGGGAGCTGTTTTTT. It codes for CATALRQGTGELFF.

This rearrangement joins TRBV19 to TRBJ1-2; 9 bases map to TRBD1. With V trimmed by 9 bases and J by 4 bases, 9 bases remained unmatched. The germline V gene encodes CDR1 LNHDA and CDR2 SQIVND (reference sequence). CDR3 size: 14 residues. The CDR3 DNA reads TGTGCCAGCAAGACAGCACAGGGGGCCTATGGCTACACCTTC. Translated, it gives CASKTAQGAYGYTF.

V is TRBV21-1 and J is TRBJ2-7; no check of the table's D call, TRBD2, against the DNA was made. TRBV21-1 is a pseudogene. This CDR3 spans 14 amino acids. This chain's CDR3 is CASMGREDSYEQYF. The DNA for the CDR3 is TGTGCCAGCATGGGGCGGGAGGACTCCTACGAGCAGTACTTC.